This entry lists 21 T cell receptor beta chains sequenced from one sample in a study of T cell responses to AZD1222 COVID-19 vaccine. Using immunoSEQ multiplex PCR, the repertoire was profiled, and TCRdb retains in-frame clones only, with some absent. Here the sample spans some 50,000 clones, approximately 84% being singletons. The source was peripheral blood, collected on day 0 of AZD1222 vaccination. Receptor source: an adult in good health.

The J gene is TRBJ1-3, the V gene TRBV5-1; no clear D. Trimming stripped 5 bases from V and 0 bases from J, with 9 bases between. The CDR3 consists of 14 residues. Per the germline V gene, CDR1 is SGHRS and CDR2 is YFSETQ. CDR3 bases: TGCGCCAGCAGTCCAGACCTCTCTGGAAACACCATATATTTT. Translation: CASSPDLSGNTIYF.

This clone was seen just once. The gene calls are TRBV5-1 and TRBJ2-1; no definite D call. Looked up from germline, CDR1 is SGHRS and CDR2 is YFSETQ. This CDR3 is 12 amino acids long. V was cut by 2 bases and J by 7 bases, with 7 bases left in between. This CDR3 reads CASSFEWNEQFF. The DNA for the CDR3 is TGCGCCAGCAGCTTTGAATGGAATGAGCAGTTCTTC.

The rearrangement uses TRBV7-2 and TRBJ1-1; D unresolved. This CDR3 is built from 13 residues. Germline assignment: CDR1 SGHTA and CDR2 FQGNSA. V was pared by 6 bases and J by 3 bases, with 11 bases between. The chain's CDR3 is CASRGSVDTEAFF. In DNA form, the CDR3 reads TGTGCCAGCAGAGGAAGTGTGGACACTGAAGCTTTCTTT. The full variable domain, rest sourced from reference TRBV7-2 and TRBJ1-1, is GAGVSQSPSNKVTEKGKDVELRCDPISGHTALYWYRQSLGQGLEFLIYFQGNSAPDKSGLPSDRFSAERTGGSVSTLTIQRTQQEDSAVYLCASRGSVDTEAFFGQGTRLTVV.

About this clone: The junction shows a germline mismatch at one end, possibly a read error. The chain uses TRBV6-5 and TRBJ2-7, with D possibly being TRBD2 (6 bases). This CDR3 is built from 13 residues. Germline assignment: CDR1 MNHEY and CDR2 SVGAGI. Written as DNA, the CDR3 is TGTGCCAGCAGTTACTCACCCCGGGAGAAGCCAGGCTTC. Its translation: CASSYSPREKPGF.

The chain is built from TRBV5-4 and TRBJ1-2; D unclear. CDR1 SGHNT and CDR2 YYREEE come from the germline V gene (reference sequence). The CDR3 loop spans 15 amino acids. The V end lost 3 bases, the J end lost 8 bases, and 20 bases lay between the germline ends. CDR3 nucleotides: TGTGCCAGCAGCTCTAACACTTATCCGGGTTTCGGCTACACCTTC. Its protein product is CASSSNTYPGFGYTF.

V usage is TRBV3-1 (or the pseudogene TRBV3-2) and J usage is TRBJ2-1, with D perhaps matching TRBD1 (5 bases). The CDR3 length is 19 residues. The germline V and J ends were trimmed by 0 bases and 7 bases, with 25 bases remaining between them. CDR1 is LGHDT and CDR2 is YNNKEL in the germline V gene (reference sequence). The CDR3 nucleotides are TGTGCCAGCAGCCAAGATTTTCCCAGGGCCGCTAAGCCAGTGAATGAGCAGTTCTTC. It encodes CASSQDFPRAAKPVNEQFF.

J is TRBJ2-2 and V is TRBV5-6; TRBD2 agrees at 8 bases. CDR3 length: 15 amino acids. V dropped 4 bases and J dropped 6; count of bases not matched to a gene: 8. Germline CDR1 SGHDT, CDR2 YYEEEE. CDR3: CASSRSLAGSGELFF. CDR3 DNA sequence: TGTGCCAGCAGCCGGAGCTTAGCGGGATCCGGGGAGCTGTTTTTT.

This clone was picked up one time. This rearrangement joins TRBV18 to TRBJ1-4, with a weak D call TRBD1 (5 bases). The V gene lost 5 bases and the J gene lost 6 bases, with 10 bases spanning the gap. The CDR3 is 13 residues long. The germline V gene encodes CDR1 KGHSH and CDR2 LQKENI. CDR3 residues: CASSGTSDEKLFF. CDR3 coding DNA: TGTGCCAGCTCAGGGACTTCTGATGAAAAACTGTTTTTT.

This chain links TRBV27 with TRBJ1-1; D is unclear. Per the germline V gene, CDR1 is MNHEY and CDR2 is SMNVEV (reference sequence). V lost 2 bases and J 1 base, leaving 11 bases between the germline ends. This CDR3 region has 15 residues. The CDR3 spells CASSLDRAGNTEAFF. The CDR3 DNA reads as TGTGCCAGCAGTTTAGATCGGGCAGGGAACACTGAAGCTTTCTTT.

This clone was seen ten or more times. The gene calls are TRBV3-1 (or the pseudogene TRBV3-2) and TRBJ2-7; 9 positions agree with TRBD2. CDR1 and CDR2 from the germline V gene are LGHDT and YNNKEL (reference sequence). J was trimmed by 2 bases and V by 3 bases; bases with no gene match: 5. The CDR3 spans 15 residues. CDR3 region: CASSQGASGAYEQYF. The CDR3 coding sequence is TGTGCCAGCAGCCAGGGAGCTAGCGGGGCCTACGAGCAGTACTTC.

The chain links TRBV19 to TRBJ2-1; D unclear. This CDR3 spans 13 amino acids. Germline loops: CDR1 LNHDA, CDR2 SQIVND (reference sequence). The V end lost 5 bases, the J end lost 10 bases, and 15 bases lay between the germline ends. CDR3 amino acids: CASSVFSIKEQFF. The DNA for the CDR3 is TGTGCCAGTAGTGTCTTTAGTATTAAAGAGCAGTTCTTC.

The CDR3 DNA follows: TGCGCCAGCAGCTTTCTAGCGGGAGGGCCCCGCCTCTACGAGCAGTACTTC. It translates to CASSFLAGGPRLYEQYF. This chain joins TRBV5-1 and TRBJ2-7, with 12 positions matching TRBD2. This CDR3 has 17 amino acids. The V gene end was trimmed by 2 bases and the J gene end by 3 bases; junction bases not matched to a gene: 9. Germline V gives CDR1 SGHRS, CDR2 YFSETQ.

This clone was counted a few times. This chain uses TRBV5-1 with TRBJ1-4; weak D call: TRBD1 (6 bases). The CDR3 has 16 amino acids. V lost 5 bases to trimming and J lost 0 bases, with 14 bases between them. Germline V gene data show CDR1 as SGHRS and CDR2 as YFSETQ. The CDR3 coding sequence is TGCGCCAGCAGACTGGGACATCAAACAACTAATGAAAAACTGTTTTTT. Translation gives CASRLGHQTTNEKLFF.

The CDR3 DNA reads TGTGCCAGAAGCTTACGCATAGGGACGGGAAACACCATATATTTT. This codes for CARSLRIGTGNTIYF. The rearrangement joins TRBV7-5 to TRBJ1-3. TRBV7-5 is marked as a pseudogene. The CDR3 has 15 amino acids.

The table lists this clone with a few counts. The DNA of the CDR3 is TGTGCCAGCAGCTTAAATGGAGCCCTAGGGGACGAGCAGTACTTC. The encoded protein is CASSLNGALGDEQYF. The V call is TRBV3-1 (or the pseudogene TRBV3-2), the J call TRBJ2-7, with TRBD1 as a possible D gene (5 bases). V gave up 5 bases and J gave up 5 bases, with 19 bases separating them. The CDR3 covers 15 residues. Germline V gene lookup returns CDR1 LGHDT and CDR2 YNNKEL (reference sequence).

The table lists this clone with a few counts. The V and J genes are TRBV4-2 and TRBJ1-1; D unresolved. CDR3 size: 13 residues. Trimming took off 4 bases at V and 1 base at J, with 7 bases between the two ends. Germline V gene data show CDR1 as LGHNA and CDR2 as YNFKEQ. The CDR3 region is CASSLFGNTEAFF. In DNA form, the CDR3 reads TGTGCCAGCAGCCTTTTCGGGAACACTGAAGCTTTCTTT.

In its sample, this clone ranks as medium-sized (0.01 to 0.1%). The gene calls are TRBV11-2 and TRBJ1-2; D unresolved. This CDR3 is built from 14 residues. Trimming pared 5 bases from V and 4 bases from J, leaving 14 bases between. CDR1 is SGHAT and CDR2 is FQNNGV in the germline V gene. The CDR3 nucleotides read TGTGCCAGCAGCGATAGCGACGGCCTCTATGGCTACACCTTC. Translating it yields CASSDSDGLYGYTF.

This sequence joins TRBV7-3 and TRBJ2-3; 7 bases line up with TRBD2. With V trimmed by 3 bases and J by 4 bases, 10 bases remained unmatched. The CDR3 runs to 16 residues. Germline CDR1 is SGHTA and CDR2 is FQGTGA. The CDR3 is CASSLAAGEMPDTQYF. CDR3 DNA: TGTGCCAGCAGCTTGGCGGCGGGAGAAATGCCAGATACGCAGTATTTT.

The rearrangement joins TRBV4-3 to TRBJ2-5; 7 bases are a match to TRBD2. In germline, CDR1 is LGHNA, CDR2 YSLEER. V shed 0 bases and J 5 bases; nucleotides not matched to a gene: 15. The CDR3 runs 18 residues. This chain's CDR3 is CASSQEINGRRKSETQYF. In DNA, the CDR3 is TGCGCCAGCAGCCAAGAGATCAACGGGAGGAGGAAGAGTGAGACCCAGTACTTC.

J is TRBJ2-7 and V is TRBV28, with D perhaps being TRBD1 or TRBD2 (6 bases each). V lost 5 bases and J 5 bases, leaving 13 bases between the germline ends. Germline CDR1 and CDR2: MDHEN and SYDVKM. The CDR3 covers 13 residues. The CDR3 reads CASSQGSSDEQYF. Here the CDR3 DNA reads TGTGCCAGCAGTCAGGGGTCTAGCGACGAGCAGTACTTC.

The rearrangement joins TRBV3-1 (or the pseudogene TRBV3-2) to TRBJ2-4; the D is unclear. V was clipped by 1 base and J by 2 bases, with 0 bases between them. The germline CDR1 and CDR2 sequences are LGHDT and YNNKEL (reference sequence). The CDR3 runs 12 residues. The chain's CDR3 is CASSQAKNIQYF. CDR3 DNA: TGTGCCAGCAGCCAAGCCAAAAACATTCAGTACTTC.